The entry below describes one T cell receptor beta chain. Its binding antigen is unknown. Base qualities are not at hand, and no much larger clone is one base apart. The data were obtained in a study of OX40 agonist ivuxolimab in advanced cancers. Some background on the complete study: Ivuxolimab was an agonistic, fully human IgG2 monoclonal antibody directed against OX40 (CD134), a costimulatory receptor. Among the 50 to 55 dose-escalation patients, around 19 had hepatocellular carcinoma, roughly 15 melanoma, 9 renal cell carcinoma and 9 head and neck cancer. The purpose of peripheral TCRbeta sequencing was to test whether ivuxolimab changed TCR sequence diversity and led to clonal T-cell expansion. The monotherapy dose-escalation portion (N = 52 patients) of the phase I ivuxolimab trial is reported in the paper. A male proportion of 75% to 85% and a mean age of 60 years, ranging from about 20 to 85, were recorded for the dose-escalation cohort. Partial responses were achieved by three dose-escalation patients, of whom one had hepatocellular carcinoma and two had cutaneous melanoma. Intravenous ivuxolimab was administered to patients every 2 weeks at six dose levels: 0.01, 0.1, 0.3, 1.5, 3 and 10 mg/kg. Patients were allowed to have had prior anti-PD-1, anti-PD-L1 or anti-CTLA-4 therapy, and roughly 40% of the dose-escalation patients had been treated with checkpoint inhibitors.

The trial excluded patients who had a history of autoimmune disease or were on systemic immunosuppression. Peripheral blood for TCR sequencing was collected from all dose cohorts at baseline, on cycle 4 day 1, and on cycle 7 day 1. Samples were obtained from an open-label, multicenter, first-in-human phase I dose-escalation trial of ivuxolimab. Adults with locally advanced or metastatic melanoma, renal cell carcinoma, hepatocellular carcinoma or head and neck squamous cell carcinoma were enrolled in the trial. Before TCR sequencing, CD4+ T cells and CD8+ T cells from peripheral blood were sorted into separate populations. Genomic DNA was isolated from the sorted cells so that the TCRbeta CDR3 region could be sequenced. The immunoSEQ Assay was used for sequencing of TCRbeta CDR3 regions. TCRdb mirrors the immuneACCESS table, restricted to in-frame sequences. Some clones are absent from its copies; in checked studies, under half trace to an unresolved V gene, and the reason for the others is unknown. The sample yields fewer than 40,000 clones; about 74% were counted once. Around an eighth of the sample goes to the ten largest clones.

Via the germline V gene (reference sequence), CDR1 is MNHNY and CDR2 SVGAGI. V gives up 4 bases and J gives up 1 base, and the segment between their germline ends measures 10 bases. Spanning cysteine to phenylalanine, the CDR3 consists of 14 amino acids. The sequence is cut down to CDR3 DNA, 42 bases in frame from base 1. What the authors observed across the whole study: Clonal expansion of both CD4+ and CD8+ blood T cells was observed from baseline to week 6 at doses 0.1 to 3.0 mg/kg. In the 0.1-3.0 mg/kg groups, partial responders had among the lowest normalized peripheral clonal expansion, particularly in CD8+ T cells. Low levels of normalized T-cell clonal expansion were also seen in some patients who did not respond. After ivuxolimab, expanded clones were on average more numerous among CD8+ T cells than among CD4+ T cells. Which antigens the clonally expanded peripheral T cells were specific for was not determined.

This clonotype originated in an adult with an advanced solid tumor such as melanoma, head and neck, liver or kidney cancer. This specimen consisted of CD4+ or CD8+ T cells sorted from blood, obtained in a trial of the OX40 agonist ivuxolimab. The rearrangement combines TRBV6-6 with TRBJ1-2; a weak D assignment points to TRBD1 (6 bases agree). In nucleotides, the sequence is TGTGCCAGCAGTTGGGGGGCTGGTAACTATGGCTACACCTTC. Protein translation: CASSWGAGNYGYTF.